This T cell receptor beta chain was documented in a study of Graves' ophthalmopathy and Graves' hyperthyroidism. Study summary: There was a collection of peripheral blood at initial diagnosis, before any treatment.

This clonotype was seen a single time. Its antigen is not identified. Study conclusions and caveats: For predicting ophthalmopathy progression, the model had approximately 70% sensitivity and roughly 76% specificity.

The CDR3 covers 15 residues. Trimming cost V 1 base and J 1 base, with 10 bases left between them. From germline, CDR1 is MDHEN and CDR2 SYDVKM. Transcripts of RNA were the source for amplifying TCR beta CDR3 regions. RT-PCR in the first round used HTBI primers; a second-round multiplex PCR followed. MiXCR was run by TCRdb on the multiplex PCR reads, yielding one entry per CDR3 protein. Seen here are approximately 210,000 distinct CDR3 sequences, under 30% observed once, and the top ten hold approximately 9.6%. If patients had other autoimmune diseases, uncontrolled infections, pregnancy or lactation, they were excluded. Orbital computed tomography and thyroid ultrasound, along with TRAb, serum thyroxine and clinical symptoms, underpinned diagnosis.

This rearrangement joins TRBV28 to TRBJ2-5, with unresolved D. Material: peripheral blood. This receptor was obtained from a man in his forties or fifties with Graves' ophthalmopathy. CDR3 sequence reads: CASSLSGGLQETQYF. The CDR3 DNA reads TGTGCCAGCAGTTTATCGGGTGGGCTCCAAGAGACCCAGTACTTC. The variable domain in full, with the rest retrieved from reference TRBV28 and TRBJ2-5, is DVKVTQSSRYLVKRTGEKVFLECVQDMDHENMFWYRQDPGLGLRLIYFSYDVKMKEKGDIPEGYSVSREKKERFSLILESASTNQTSMYLCASSLSGGLQETQYFGPGTRLLVL.